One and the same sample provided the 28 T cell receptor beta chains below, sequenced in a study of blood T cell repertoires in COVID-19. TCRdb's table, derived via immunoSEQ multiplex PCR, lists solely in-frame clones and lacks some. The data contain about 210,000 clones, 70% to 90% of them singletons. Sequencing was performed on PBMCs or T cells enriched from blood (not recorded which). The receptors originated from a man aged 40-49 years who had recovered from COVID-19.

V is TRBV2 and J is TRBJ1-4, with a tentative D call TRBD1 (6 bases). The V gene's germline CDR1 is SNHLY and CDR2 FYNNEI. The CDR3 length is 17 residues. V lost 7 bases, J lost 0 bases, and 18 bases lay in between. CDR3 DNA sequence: TGTGCCAGCAAGGGACAACTACATAGGACAACTAATGAAAAACTGTTTTTT. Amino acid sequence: CASKGQLHRTTNEKLFF.

The CDR3 DNA reads TGTGCCAGCAGCTTAGGGACTAGCATCTACAATGAGCAGTTCTTC. The encoded protein is CASSLGTSIYNEQFF. The chain recombines TRBV7-3 with TRBJ2-1; 9 positions match TRBD2. The V gene's germline CDR1 is SGHTA and CDR2 FQGTGA. V was pared by 2 bases and J by 3 bases, with 2 bases of the junction left unmatched. The CDR3 has 15 residues.

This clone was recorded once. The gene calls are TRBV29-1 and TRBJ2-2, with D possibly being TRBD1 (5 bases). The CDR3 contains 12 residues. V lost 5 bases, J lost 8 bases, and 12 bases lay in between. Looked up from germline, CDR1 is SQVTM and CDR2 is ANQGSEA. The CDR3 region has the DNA TGCAGCGTTTCCCCTGGGGCAGGGGAGCTGTTTTTT. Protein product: CSVSPGAGELFF.

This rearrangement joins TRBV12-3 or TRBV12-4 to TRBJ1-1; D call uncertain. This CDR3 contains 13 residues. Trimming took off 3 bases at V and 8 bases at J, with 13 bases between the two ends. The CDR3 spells CASSFQAGKEAFF. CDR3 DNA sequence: TGTGCCAGCAGTTTTCAGGCGGGGAAAGAAGCTTTCTTT.

The CDR3 here is CASSFGLAGGRVDEQYF. Written as DNA, the CDR3 is TGTGCCAGCAGCTTTGGACTAGCGGGAGGGCGGGTAGACGAGCAGTACTTC. This chain links TRBV5-8 with TRBJ2-7, with TRBD2 matching 15 bases. The junction had 8 bases not matched to a gene; V was cut back by 2 bases and J by 5 bases. The CDR3 runs 17 residues. Germline CDR1 reads SGHTS; CDR2 reads YDEGEE.

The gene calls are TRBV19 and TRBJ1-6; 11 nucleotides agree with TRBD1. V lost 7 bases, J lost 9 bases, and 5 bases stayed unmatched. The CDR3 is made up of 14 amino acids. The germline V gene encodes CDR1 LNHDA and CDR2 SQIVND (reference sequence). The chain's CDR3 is CASNPGTGGSPLHF. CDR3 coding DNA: TGTGCCAGTAACCCCGGGACAGGGGGTTCACCCCTCCACTTT.

The CDR3 spells CASSLELGGFEYTEAFF. CDR3 nucleotide sequence: TGCGCCAGCAGCTTGGAATTGGGGGGTTTTGAGTACACTGAAGCTTTCTTT. The chain recombines TRBV5-1 with TRBJ1-1, with D possibly matching TRBD1 (5 bases). Trimming cost V 0 bases and J 3 bases, with 18 bases left between them. Per the germline V gene, CDR1 is SGHRS and CDR2 is YFSETQ. This CDR3 spans 17 amino acids.

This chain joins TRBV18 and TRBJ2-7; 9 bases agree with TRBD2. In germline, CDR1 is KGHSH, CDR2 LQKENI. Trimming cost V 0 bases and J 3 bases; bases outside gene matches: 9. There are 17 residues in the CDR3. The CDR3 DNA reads TGTGCCAGCTCACCACCAGGAGGGCTAGCGGGAATCTACGAGCAGTACTTC. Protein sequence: CASSPPGGLAGIYEQYF.

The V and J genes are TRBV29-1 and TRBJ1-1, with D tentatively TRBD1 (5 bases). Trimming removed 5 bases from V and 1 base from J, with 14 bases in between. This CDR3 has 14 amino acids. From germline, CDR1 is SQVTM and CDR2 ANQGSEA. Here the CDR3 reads CSVQGHQKNTEAFF. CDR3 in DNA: TGCAGCGTTCAGGGTCATCAGAAGAACACTGAAGCTTTCTTT.

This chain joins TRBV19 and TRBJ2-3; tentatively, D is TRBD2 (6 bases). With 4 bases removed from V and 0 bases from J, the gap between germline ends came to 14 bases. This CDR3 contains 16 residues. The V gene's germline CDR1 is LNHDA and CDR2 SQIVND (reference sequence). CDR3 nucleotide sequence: TGTGCCAGTAGTACATCCGGGACTTGGAGCACAGATACGCAGTATTTT. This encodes CASSTSGTWSTDTQYF.

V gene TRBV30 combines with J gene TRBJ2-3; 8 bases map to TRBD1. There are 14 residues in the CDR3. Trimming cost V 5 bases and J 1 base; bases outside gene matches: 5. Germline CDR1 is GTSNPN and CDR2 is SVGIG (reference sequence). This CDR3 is CAWETGEGTDTQYF. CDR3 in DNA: TGTGCCTGGGAGACAGGGGAGGGCACAGATACGCAGTATTTT. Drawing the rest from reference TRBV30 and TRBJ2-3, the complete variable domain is SQTIHQWPATLVQPVGSPLSLECTVEGTSNPNLYWYRQAAGRGLQLLFYSVGIGQISSEVPQNLSASRPQDRQFILSSKKLLLSDSGFYLCAWETGEGTDTQYFGPGTRLTVL.

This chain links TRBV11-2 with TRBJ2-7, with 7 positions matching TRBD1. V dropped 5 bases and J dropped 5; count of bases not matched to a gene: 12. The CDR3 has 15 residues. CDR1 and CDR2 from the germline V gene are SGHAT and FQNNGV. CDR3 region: CASSPVPGQINEQYF. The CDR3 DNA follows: TGTGCCAGCAGCCCCGTTCCGGGACAGATAAACGAGCAGTACTTC.

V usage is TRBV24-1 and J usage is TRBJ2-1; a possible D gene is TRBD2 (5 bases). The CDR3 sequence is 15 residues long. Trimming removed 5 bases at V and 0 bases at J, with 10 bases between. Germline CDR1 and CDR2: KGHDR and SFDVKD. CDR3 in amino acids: CATSAPRGSYNEQFF. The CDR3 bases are TGTGCCACCAGTGCCCCTCGGGGCTCCTACAATGAGCAGTTCTTC.

The CDR3 bases are TGTGCCAGCAGCTTAGGGGGAGGCCCGGGTCAGCCCCAGCATTTT. Its translation is CASSLGGGPGQPQHF. The chain carries TRBV11-2 and TRBJ1-5; D is undetermined. Trimming left V 1 base short and J 6 bases short, with 13 bases between. This CDR3 spans 15 amino acids. Germline lookup yields CDR1 SGHAT and CDR2 FQNNGV.

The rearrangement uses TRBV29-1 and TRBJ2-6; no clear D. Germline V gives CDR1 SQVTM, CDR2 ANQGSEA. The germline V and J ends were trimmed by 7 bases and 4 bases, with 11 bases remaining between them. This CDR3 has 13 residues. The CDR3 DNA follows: TGCAGCGCATCATTGGCCGGGGCCAACGTCCTGACTTTC. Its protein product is CSASLAGANVLTF.

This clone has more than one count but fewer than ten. The CDR3 loop is CASSPHSGANVLTF. The DNA for the CDR3 is TGTGCCAGCAGTCCCCACTCTGGGGCCAACGTCCTGACTTTC. V and J are TRBV6-4 and TRBJ2-6; D remains unclear. The CDR3 spans 14 residues. The germline V gene has CDR1 MRHNA and CDR2 SNTAGT. Trimming took 5 bases from V and 0 from J, leaving 5 bases between them.

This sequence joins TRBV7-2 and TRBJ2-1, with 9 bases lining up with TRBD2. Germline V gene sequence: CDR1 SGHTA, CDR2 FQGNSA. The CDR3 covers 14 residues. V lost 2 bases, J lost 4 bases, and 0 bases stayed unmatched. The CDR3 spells CASSLSGGYNEQFF. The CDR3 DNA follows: TGTGCCAGCAGCTTAAGCGGGGGGTACAATGAGCAGTTCTTC.

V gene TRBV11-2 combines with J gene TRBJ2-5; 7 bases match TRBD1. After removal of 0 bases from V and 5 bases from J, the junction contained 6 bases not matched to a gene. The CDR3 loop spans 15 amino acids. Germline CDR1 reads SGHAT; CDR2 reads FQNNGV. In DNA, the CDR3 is TGTGCCAGCAGCTTAGAATCAGGGACAGTGGAGACCCAGTACTTC. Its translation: CASSLESGTVETQYF.

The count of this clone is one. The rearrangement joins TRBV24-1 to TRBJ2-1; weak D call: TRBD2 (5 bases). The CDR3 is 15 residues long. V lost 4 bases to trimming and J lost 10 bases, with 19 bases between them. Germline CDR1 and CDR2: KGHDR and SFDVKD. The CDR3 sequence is CATSDPLRQSGEQFF. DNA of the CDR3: TGTGCCACCAGTGACCCTCTTCGGCAGTCGGGAGAGCAGTTCTTC.

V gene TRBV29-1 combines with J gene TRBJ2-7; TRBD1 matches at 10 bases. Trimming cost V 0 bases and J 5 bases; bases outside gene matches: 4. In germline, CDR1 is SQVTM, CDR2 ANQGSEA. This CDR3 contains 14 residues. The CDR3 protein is CSVEDGTGAHEQYF. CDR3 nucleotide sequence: TGCAGCGTTGAAGACGGGACAGGGGCTCACGAGCAGTACTTC.

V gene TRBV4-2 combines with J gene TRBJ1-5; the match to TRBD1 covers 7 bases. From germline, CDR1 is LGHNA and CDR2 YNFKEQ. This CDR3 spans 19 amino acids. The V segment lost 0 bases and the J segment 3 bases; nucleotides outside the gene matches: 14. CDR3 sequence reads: CASSQERQTGMSSNQPQHF. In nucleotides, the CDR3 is TGTGCCAGCAGCCAAGAGCGTCAGACAGGGATGTCTTCCAATCAGCCCCAGCATTTT.

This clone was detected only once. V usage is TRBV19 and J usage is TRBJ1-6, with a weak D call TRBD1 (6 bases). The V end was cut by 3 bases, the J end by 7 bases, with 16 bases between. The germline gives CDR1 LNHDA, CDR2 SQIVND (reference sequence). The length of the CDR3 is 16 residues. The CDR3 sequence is CASSIITGSWNSPLHF. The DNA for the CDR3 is TGTGCCAGTAGTATTATAACAGGGTCGTGGAATTCACCCCTCCACTTT.

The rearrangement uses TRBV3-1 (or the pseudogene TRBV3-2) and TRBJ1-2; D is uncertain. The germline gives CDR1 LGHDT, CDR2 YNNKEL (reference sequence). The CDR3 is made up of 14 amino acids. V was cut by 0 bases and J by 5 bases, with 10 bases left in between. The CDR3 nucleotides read TGTGCCAGCAGCCAAGAGCAAAGGAGGTATGGCTACACCTTC. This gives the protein CASSQEQRRYGYTF.

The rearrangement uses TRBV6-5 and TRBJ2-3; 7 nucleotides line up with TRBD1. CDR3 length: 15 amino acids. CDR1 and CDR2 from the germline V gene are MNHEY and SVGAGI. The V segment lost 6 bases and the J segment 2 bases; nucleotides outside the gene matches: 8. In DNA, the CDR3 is TGTGCCAGCAGCTACAGGGGCATGTCCACAGATACGCAGTATTTT. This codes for CASSYRGMSTDTQYF.

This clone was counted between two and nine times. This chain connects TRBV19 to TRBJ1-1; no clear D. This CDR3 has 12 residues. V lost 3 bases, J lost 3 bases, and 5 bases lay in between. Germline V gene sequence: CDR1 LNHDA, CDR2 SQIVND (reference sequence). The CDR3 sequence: CASSIVDTEAFF. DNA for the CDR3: TGTGCCAGTAGTATCGTAGACACTGAAGCTTTCTTT.

CDR3 protein: CASSQSGDQPQHF. The CDR3 DNA follows: TGTGCCAGCAGCCAGAGCGGGGATCAGCCCCAGCATTTT. This chain uses TRBV3-1 (or the pseudogene TRBV3-2) with TRBJ1-5; D is uncertain. This CDR3 contains 13 residues. The V gene's germline CDR1 is LGHDT and CDR2 YNNKEL (reference sequence). V lost 3 bases and J lost 5, with 8 bases in between.

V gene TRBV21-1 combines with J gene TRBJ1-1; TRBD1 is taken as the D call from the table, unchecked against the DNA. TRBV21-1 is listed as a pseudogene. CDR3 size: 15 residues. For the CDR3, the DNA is TGTGCCAGCAGCAAAAGGGGGACCAAGAACACTGAAGCTTTCTTT. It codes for CASSKRGTKNTEAFF.

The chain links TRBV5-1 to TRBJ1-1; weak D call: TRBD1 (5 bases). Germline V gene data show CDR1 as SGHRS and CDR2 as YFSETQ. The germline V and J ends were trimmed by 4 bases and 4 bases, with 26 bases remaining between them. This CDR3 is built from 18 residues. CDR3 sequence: CASSPMGYRNPLGTEAFF. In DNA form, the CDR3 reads TGCGCCAGCAGCCCCATGGGATACAGGAACCCGCTGGGCACTGAAGCTTTCTTT. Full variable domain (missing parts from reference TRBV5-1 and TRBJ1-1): KAGVTQTPRYLIKTRGQQVTLSCSPISGHRSVSWYQQTPGQGLQFLFEYFSETQRNKGNFPGRFSGRQFSNSRSEMNVSTLELGDSALYLCASSPMGYRNPLGTEAFFGQGTRLTVV.